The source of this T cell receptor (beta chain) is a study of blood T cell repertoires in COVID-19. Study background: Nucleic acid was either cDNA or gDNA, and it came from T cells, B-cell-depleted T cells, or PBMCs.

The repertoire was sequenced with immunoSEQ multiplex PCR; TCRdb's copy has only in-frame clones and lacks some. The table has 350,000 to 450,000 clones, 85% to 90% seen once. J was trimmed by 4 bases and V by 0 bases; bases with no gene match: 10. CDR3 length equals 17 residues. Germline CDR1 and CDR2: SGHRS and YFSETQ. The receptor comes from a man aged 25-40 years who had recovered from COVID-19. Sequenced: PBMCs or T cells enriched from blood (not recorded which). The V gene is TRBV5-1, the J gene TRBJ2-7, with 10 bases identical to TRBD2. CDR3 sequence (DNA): TGCGCCAGCAGCTTGGCTAGCGGGAGAACAGGTATTTACGAGCAGTACTTC. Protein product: CASSLASGRTGIYEQYF.